This T cell receptor beta chain was observed in a study of blood T cell repertoires in COVID-19. This table comes from immunoSEQ multiplex PCR, and its TCRdb copy is limited to in-frame clones, with some not included. This sample has about 98,000 clones; 82% occur once, and the top ten carry roughly 11%. The clonotype comes from a man between 65 and 85 years old with active or convalescent COVID-19. Sequenced sample: peripheral blood.

CDR3 region: CASSLRDRNIQYF. DNA for the CDR3: TGTGCCAGCAGTCTCCGGGACAGAAACATTCAGTACTTC. The chain uses TRBV12-3 or TRBV12-4 and TRBJ2-4; 7 bases match TRBD1. The CDR3 has 13 residues. With 5 bases clipped from V and 6 bases from J, the junction kept 4 bases outside the gene matches.